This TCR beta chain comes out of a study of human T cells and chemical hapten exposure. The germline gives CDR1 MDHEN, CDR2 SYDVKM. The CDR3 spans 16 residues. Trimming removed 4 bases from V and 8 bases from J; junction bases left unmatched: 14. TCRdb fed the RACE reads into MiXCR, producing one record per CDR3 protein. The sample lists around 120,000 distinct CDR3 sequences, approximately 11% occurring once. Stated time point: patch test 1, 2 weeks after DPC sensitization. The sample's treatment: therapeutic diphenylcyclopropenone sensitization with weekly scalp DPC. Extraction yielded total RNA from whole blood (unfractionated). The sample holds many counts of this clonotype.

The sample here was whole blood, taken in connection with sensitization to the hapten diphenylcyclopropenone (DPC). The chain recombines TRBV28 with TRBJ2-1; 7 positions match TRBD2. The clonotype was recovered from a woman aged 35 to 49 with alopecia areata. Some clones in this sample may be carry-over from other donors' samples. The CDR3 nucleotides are TGTGCCAGCAGTTCCAGACTTAGCGGGCGCGCCGATGAGCAGTTCTTC. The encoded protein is CASSSRLSGRADEQFF.